This section outlines one TCR beta chain sequence together with its context. The sample comes from a study of blood T cell repertoires in COVID-19. About the research overall: Acute and convalescent COVID-19 samples came from the United States, Italy and Spain. T cells, B-cell-depleted T cells, or PBMCs supplied cDNA or gDNA.

V lost 3 bases and J 5 bases, leaving 14 bases between the germline ends. The CDR3 totals 15 residues. Germline loops: CDR1 LGHDT, CDR2 YNNKEL (reference sequence). The authors' processing: Amplification of reference gene primers provided the estimated nucleated cell counts. Repertoires were generated with immunoSEQ multiplex PCR, while TCRdb's copy carries only in-frame clones and drops some. The V and J calls and clone size come from that table; D and trimming were worked out from the DNA. This table has approximately 350,000 clones, under 95% appearing once. The sequenced sample consisted of peripheral blood. The chain employs TRBV3-1 (or the pseudogene TRBV3-2) and TRBJ2-1, with D possibly matching TRBD1 (5 bases). The receptor was isolated from a woman aged 18 to 35 who had recovered from COVID-19. The CDR3 loop is CASSQRTPGHNEQFF. The DNA of the CDR3 is TGTGCCAGCAGCCAGCGGACACCTGGACACAATGAGCAGTTCTTC.